This is a list of T cell receptor beta chains from one sample in a study of glioma-infiltrating T cells after dendritic cell vaccination. Profiled with immunoSEQ multiplex PCR; TCRdb holds only in-frame clones, not every one. The table includes about 95,000 clones, 85% detected once. The material was blood, obtained before dendritic cell vaccination. Receptors were obtained from a human donor with glioblastoma. Both conserved end residues are part of each CDR3. The order of the fields is V gene, D gene, J gene, clone size, CDR3 protein, CDR3 DNA. D genes are given only for firm matches. Clone size is not always given. Where it is, it says once, few, many or a class for expanded clones.

V: TRBV5-1; D: TRBD2; J: TRBJ2-1; size: -; CDR3: CASNGLAVWDEQFF; DNA: TGCGCCAGCAATGGACTAGCGGTTTGGGATGAGCAGTTCTTC
V: TRBV28; D: TRBD1; J: TRBJ1-5; size: -; CDR3: CASSSGGYQPQHF; DNA: TGTGCCAGCAGTTCAGGGGGCTATCAGCCCCAGCATTTT
V: TRBV4-3; D: TRBD2; J: TRBJ2-3; size: -; CDR3: CASSQGLAGVGADTQYF; DNA: TGCGCCAGCAGCCAGGGACTAGCGGGAGTTGGGGCAGATACGCAGTATTTT
V: TRBV6-6; D: -; J: TRBJ1-1; size: once; CDR3: CALGGPGTEAFF; DNA: TGTGCCCTCGGGGGGCCAGGGACTGAAGCTTTCTTT
V: TRBV6-5; D: -; J: TRBJ2-1; size: -; CDR3: CASSEIRTVGQFF; DNA: TGTGCCAGCAGTGAAATACGGACAGTTGGGCAGTTCTTC
V: TRBV9; D: -; J: TRBJ1-2; size: -; CDR3: CASSVSPVGPYGYTF; DNA: TGTGCCAGCAGTGTCTCGCCTGTGGGGCCCTATGGCTACACCTTC
V: TRBV6-1; D: TRBD1; J: TRBJ1-4; size: few; CDR3: CASGKQGAFNEKLFF; DNA: TGTGCCAGCGGGAAACAGGGGGCTTTTAATGAAAAACTGTTTTTT
V: TRBV10-1; D: -; J: TRBJ1-3; size: few; CDR3: CASSEFPGLDTIYF; DNA: TGCGCCAGCAGTGAGTTTCCAGGGTTGGACACCATATATTTT
V: TRBV5-1; D: -; J: TRBJ2-7; size: once; CDR3: CASSLDSLYEQYF; DNA: TGCGCCAGCAGCTTGGACAGTCTCTACGAGCAGTACTTC
V: TRBV4-1; D: -; J: TRBJ1-6; size: once; CDR3: CASSQSRRENSPLHF; DNA: TGCGCCAGCAGCCAATCCCGGCGGGAAAATTCACCCCTCCACTTT
V: TRBV27; D: -; J: TRBJ2-7; size: -; CDR3: CASSSPVRNTYEQYF; DNA: TGTGCCAGCAGTTCCCCTGTCAGGAACACCTACGAGCAGTACTTC
V: TRBV11-3; D: TRBD2; J: TRBJ2-1; size: -; CDR3: CASSPSRTSGVYNEQFF; DNA: TGTGCCAGCAGCCCCTCACGGACTAGCGGGGTTTACAATGAGCAGTTCTTC
V: TRBV5-1; D: -; J: TRBJ1-2; size: -; CDR3: CASSLGRTFDGYTF; DNA: TGCGCCAGCAGCTTAGGGCGGACTTTCGATGGCTACACCTTC
V: TRBV5-1; D: TRBD2; J: TRBJ2-5; size: -; CDR3: CASSLGASGSPQETQYF; DNA: TGCGCCAGCAGCTTGGGAGCTAGCGGGAGCCCCCAAGAGACCCAGTACTTC
V: TRBV7-9; D: TRBD1; J: TRBJ2-2; size: -; CDR3: CASAQTGDVTGELFF; DNA: TGTGCCAGCGCTCAGACAGGGGACGTCACCGGGGAGCTGTTTTTT
V: TRBV5-1; D: -; J: TRBJ1-3; size: once; CDR3: CASSPGERNTIYF; DNA: TGCGCCAGCAGCCCTGGGGAGAGAAACACCATATATTTT
V: TRBV7-2; D: -; J: TRBJ1-5; size: -; CDR3: CASSLRSKQPQHF; DNA: TGTGCCAGCAGCTTGCGGAGCAAGCAGCCCCAGCATTTT
V: TRBV7-6; D: TRBD2; J: TRBJ2-7; size: -; CDR3: CASSLTGGGYEQYF; DNA: TGTGCCAGCAGCTTAACGGGCGGGGGCTACGAGCAGTACTTC
V: TRBV29-1; D: -; J: TRBJ1-2; size: -; CDR3: CSASQGGSYGYTF; DNA: TGCAGCGCATCGCAGGGCGGGAGCTATGGCTACACCTTC
V: TRBV2; D: -; J: TRBJ2-7; size: -; CDR3: CASSERGGGFSYEQYF; DNA: TGTGCCAGCAGTGAAAGGGGCGGGGGCTTCTCCTACGAGCAGTACTTC
V: TRBV19; D: -; J: TRBJ2-1; size: -; CDR3: CASSIGVNNEQFF; DNA: TGTGCCAGTAGCATAGGAGTCAACAATGAGCAGTTCTTC
V: TRBV9; D: TRBD1; J: TRBJ1-2; size: -; CDR3: CASSAGTGIHGYTF; DNA: TGTGCCAGCAGCGCCGGGACAGGGATTCATGGCTACACCTTC
V: TRBV19; D: -; J: TRBJ1-6; size: -; CDR3: CASSMTEPYSPLHF; DNA: TGTGCCAGTAGTATGACAGAGCCCTATTCACCCCTCCACTTT
V: TRBV30; D: -; J: TRBJ1-3; size: -; CDR3: CAWSVWGPGNTIYF; DNA: TGTGCCTGGAGTGTATGGGGGCCTGGAAACACCATATATTTT
V: TRBV7-3; D: -; J: TRBJ2-7; size: -; CDR3: CASSPQAGSHEQYF; DNA: TGTGCCAGCAGCCCCCAGGCGGGGTCCCACGAGCAGTACTTC
V: TRBV5-1; D: -; J: TRBJ1-3; size: -; CDR3: CASSRTGQGGNTIYF; DNA: TGCGCCAGCAGCAGAACAGGGCAGGGGGGAAACACCATATATTTT
V: TRBV4-3; D: TRBD1; J: TRBJ2-5; size: -; CDR3: CASSPRDREETQYF; DNA: TGCGCCAGCAGCCCCCGGGACAGAGAAGAGACCCAGTACTTC
V: TRBV19; D: -; J: TRBJ1-1; size: -; CDR3: CASKGGMNTKAFF; DNA: TGTGCCAGTAAGGGGGGGATGAACACTAAAGCTTTCTTT
V: TRBV6-1; D: -; J: TRBJ1-5; size: -; CDR3: CASSEAGQGQPQHF; DNA: TGTGCTAGCAGTGAAGCGGGGCAGGGTCAGCCCCAGCATTTT
V: TRBV7-6; D: TRBD2; J: TRBJ2-5; size: -; CDR3: CASSSGLVETQYF; DNA: TGTGCCAGCAGCTCGGGACTAGTCGAGACCCAGTACTTC
V: TRBV27; D: TRBD1; J: TRBJ1-2; size: -; CDR3: CASSPRTGGYSGYGYTF; DNA: TGTGCCAGCAGTCCCCGGACAGGGGGATATTCCGGCTATGGCTACACCTTC
V: TRBV5-6; D: TRBD1; J: TRBJ1-2; size: -; CDR3: CASSFNRGMGGYTF; DNA: TGTGCCAGCAGCTTTAACAGGGGAATGGGCGGCTACACCTTC
V: TRBV9; D: -; J: TRBJ2-7; size: -; CDR3: CASSTHFEGEQYF; DNA: TGTGCCAGCAGCACCCACTTCGAGGGCGAGCAGTACTTC
V: TRBV7-2; D: TRBD1; J: TRBJ1-5; size: -; CDR3: CASSLRQGANQPQHF; DNA: TGTGCCAGCAGCTTACGACAGGGGGCTAATCAGCCCCAGCATTTT
V: TRBV5-1; D: TRBD2; J: TRBJ2-2; size: -; CDR3: CASSYLGTSGYMMNTGELFF; DNA: TGCGCCAGCAGTTACCTCGGGACTAGCGGGTATATGATGAACACCGGGGAGCTGTTTTTT
V: TRBV7-9; D: TRBD1; J: TRBJ1-2; size: -; CDR3: CASSRDRGGYTF; DNA: TGTGCCAGCAGTCGGGACAGGGGAGGCTACACCTTC
V: TRBV19; D: TRBD1; J: TRBJ2-2; size: -; CDR3: CASSWSRDRDTGELFF; DNA: TGTGCCAGTAGTTGGAGTCGGGACAGGGATACCGGGGAGCTGTTTTTT
V: TRBV18; D: -; J: TRBJ2-5; size: -; CDR3: CASSPPGSSRETQYF; DNA: TGTGCCAGCTCGCCCCCCGGGTCCTCACGGGAGACCCAGTACTTC
V: TRBV27; D: TRBD1; J: TRBJ1-1; size: -; CDR3: CASSLSGTGGNTEAFF; DNA: TGTGCCAGCAGTTTATCGGGGACAGGCGGAAACACTGAAGCTTTCTTT
V: TRBV7-9; D: TRBD2; J: TRBJ2-1; size: -; CDR3: CASGGTSASHEQFF; DNA: TGTGCCAGCGGGGGGACTAGCGCTTCCCATGAGCAGTTCTTC
V: TRBV6-5; D: TRBD1; J: TRBJ1-1; size: -; CDR3: CASSTGDTEAFF; DNA: TGTGCCAGCAGTACAGGGGACACTGAAGCTTTCTTT
V: TRBV30; D: TRBD1; J: TRBJ2-7; size: -; CDR3: CAWSRGQGYEQYF; DNA: TGTGCCTGGAGTCGGGGACAGGGTTACGAGCAGTACTTC
V: TRBV10-2; D: -; J: TRBJ2-2; size: -; CDR3: CASSADRFGELFF; DNA: TGCGCCAGCAGTGCTGACAGATTCGGGGAGCTGTTTTTT
V: TRBV2; D: -; J: TRBJ1-2; size: once; CDR3: CASSESFGAYGYTF; DNA: TGTGCCAGCAGTGAAAGCTTTGGTGCCTATGGCTACACCTTC
V: TRBV6-1; D: TRBD1; J: TRBJ2-7; size: -; CDR3: CASMVTGGDYEQYF; DNA: TGTGCCAGCATGGTGACAGGGGGGGACTACGAGCAGTACTTC
V: TRBV29-1; D: -; J: TRBJ1-1; size: -; CDR3: CSVRRTDEAFF; DNA: TGCAGCGTTCGCAGGACAGATGAAGCTTTCTTT
V: TRBV5-1; D: TRBD1; J: TRBJ2-4; size: -; CDR3: CASSLGTGGDIQYF; DNA: TGCGCCAGCAGCTTGGGGACAGGGGGGGACATTCAGTACTTC
V: TRBV6-6; D: TRBD1; J: TRBJ2-1; size: -; CDR3: CASSSGGQDAGGFSFF; DNA: TGTGCCAGCAGCTCAGGGGGCCAAGACGCGGGCGGGTTTTCGTTCTTC
V: TRBV6-6; D: -; J: TRBJ1-2; size: -; CDR3: CASRDGANYGYTF; DNA: TGTGCCAGCAGAGACGGGGCTAACTATGGCTACACCTTC
V: TRBV2; D: -; J: TRBJ2-3; size: -; CDR3: CASKTRYHPDTQYF; DNA: TGTGCCAGCAAAACCAGGTACCATCCAGATACGCAGTATTTT
V: TRBV18; D: -; J: TRBJ2-7; size: -; CDR3: CASSRPGTEGEQYF; DNA: TGTGCCAGCTCACGGCCCGGGACGGAGGGCGAGCAGTACTTC